The T cell receptor beta chain described here comes from a study of T cell changes during pregnancy in multiple sclerosis. The data were produced by immunoSEQ multiplex PCR, yet TCRdb's version contains in-frame clones alone and is incomplete. The sample includes 70,000 or so clones, around 90% of them seen just once. The CDR3 loop spans 14 amino acids. The germline gives CDR1 SGHNT, CDR2 YYREEE (reference sequence). Trimming took off 2 bases at V and 2 bases at J, with 10 bases between the two ends. The gene calls are TRBV5-4 and TRBJ1-2; possibly TRBD1 for D (5 bases). The sequencing used CD4+ T cells from peripheral blood mononuclear cells, collected after pregnancy. This TCR came from a female donor with multiple sclerosis, enrolled in a pregnancy study. The CDR3 region has the DNA TGTGCCAGCAGCTTTTCGACAGCGAACTATGGCTACACCTTC. It yields the protein CASSFSTANYGYTF.